The 8 T cell receptor beta chains listed next were all sequenced from one sample in a study of T cells after yellow fever vaccination. MiXCR was run by TCRdb on the 5' RACE reads, yielding one entry per CDR3 protein. The sample lists tens of thousands of distinct CDR3 sequences; approximately 7.7% were seen once. The sample in question was CD8+ T cells sorted from PBMCs, obtained on the day of the first yellow fever vaccination. The receptors stem from a man aged 18 to 30 who received the YFV17D yellow fever vaccine.

This clonotype has ten or more counts. The chain couples TRBV11-2 to TRBJ2-7, with D maybe TRBD1 (6 bases). The CDR3 loop spans 15 amino acids. From germline, CDR1 is SGHAT and CDR2 FQNNGV. V lost 8 bases and J lost 2, with 19 bases in between. CDR3 protein: CASGGRAVSPYEQYF. Written as DNA, the CDR3 is TGTGCCAGCGGGGGCAGGGCGGTATCGCCCTACGAGCAGTACTTC.

This clonotype has only a few counts. This sequence joins TRBV6-1 and TRBJ2-1; D might be TRBD1 or TRBD2, each matching 5 bases. Trimming took 6 bases from V and 3 from J, leaving 15 bases between them. This CDR3 has 15 amino acids. CDR1 is MNHNS and CDR2 is SASEGT in the germline V gene. CDR3 residues: CASSPGPPLYNEQFF. CDR3 nucleotide sequence: TGTGCCAGCAGCCCGGGACCTCCCCTCTACAATGAGCAGTTCTTC.

This clonotype has ten or more counts. V gene TRBV3-1 combines with J gene TRBJ2-1; D gene uncertain. Germline V gives CDR1 LGHDT, CDR2 YNNKEL (reference sequence). V lost 1 base, J lost 12 bases, and 16 bases lay in between. The CDR3 runs to 14 residues. In DNA, the CDR3 is TGTGCCAGCAGCCAAGTTGACCGCTTAGTCGGGCAGTTCTTC. It codes for CASSQVDRLVGQFF.

J is TRBJ1-5 and V is TRBV12-3 or TRBV12-4; 9 nucleotides match TRBD1. The length of the CDR3 is 14 residues. The ends lost 5 bases at V and 4 bases at J; junction bases unmatched: 3. The chain's CDR3 is CASSTGGVNQPQHF. In nucleotides, the CDR3 is TGTGCCAGCAGTACAGGGGGCGTGAATCAGCCCCAGCATTTT.

This clonotype was recorded at least ten times. The chain recombines TRBV7-9 with TRBJ1-1, with D perhaps matching TRBD1 (5 bases). V was pared by 5 bases and J by 6 bases, with 13 bases between. The germline V gene has CDR1 SEHNR and CDR2 FQNEAQ (reference sequence). The CDR3 contains 13 residues. The CDR3 DNA reads TGTGCCAGCAGCCTCGGGGCAGAGGCTGAAGCTTTCTTT. This gives the protein CASSLGAEAEAFF.

This chain connects TRBV14 to TRBJ2-3; D ambiguous. This CDR3 region has 16 residues. In germline, CDR1 is SGHDN, CDR2 FVKESK. V lost 5 bases to trimming and J lost 0 bases, with 15 bases between them. This CDR3 reads CASSSGPTLSTDTQYF. The CDR3 DNA follows: TGTGCCAGCAGCTCCGGACCGACCCTAAGCACAGATACGCAGTATTTT.

This rearrangement joins TRBV19 to TRBJ2-1; TRBD2 agrees at 7 bases. Trimming removed 7 bases from V and 8 bases from J; junction bases left unmatched: 14. CDR1 is LNHDA, CDR2 SQIVND, per germline (reference sequence). The CDR3 contains 15 residues. The DNA for the CDR3 is TGTGCCAGTACCCCTATGTCAGCGGGACGAGATGAGCAGTTCTTC. Protein product: CASTPMSAGRDEQFF.

V gene TRBV7-6 combines with J gene TRBJ1-5, with D possibly matching TRBD1 (5 bases). There are 17 residues in the CDR3. Germline V gene sequence: CDR1 SGHVS, CDR2 FNYEAQ. V was shortened by 3 bases and J by 2 bases, with 17 bases between the two germline ends. CDR3 sequence (DNA): TGTGCCAGCAGCTTCACAGGAGTCGGGGCTCGCAATCAGCCCCAGCATTTT. Its protein product is CASSFTGVGARNQPQHF.